This T cell receptor (beta chain) was recovered during a study of blood T cell repertoires in COVID-19. Study overall: COVID-19 samples from acute and convalescent phases originated in the United States, Italy and Spain. T cells, B-cell-depleted T cells, or PBMCs provided the cDNA or gDNA that served as material.

This clone showed up just once. As originally analysed: By means of reference gene primer amplification, nucleated cell counts were estimated. Generated by immunoSEQ multiplex PCR, the TCRdb table keeps only in-frame clones and is missing some. Clonal size and the V and J genes are those of that table, whereas D and trimming came from the DNA. The sample has 150,000 to 200,000 clones, 82% seen once. Germline CDR1 KGHSH, CDR2 LQKENI. Trimming stripped 0 bases from V and 2 bases from J, with 11 bases between. The CDR3 extends over 16 amino acids. This receptor was obtained from a woman older than 75 with acute or convalescent COVID-19. Sequenced input: peripheral blood. V usage is TRBV18 and J usage is TRBJ1-3; a weak D match, TRBD1 (5 bases). This CDR3 is CASSPPGRVTGNTIYF. CDR3 coding DNA: TGTGCCAGCTCACCACCGGGCAGGGTCACTGGAAACACCATATATTTT.